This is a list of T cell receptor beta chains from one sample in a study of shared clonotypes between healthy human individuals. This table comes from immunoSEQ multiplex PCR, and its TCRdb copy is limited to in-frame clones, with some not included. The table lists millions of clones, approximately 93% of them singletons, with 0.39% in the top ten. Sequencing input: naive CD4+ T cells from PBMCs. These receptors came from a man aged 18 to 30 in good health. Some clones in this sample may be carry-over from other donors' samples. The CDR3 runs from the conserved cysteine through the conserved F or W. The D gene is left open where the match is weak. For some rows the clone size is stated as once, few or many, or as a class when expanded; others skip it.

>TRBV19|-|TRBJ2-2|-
TGTGCCAGCACCAACCCGGGATTCGGGTCCACCGGGGAGCTGTTTTTT
CASTNPGFGSTGELFF
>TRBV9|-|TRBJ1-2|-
TGTGCCAGCAGCCCAGGAGGGGGGGATGGTGGCTACACCTTC
CASSPGGGDGGYTF
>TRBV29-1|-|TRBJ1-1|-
TGCAGCGTTCTCGGGATTATGAACACTGAAGCTTTCTTT
CSVLGIMNTEAFF
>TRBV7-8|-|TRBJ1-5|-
TGTGCCAGCAGCTGGGCCGGAAGGGGGAGCAACCAGCCCCAGCATTTT
CASSWAGRGSNQPQHF
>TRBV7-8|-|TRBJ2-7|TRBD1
TGTGCCAGCAGCTTAGTAGGGACAGGGTACTCCTACGAGCAGTACTTC
CASSLVGTGYSYEQYF
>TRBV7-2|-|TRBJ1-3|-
TGTGCCAGCAGCTTGAGCCGGGACGCTGGAAACACCATATATTTT
CASSLSRDAGNTIYF
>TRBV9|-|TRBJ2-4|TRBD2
TGTGCCAGCAGCGGAATAGCGGGAGAAAACATTCAGTACTTC
CASSGIAGENIQYF
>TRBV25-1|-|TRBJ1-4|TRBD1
TGTGCCAGCAGTCCATCGACAGGGCTTCGAGAAAAACTGTTTTTT
CASSPSTGLREKLFF
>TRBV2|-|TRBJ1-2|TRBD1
TGTGCCAGCAGTGCGCTGGGACAGGGGTACTCGCGAACCTTC
CASSALGQGYSRTF
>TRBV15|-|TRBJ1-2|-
TGTGCCACCAGCAGAGGGCGGGGACGTGGCTACACCTTC
CATSRGRGRGYTF
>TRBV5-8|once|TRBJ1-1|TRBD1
TGTGCCAGCAGCACCGGGACAGTTAATTTTTACACTGAAGCTTTCTTT
CASSTGTVNFYTEAFF
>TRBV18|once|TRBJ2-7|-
TGTGCCAGCTCACCAGTACTAGGCGAGCAGTACTTC
CASSPVLGEQYF
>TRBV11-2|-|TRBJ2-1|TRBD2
TGTGCCAGCAGCTTAGGAGGACTAGCGGGGAACCGTGACAATGAGCAGTTCTTC
CASSLGGLAGNRDNEQFF
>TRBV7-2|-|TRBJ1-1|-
TGTGCCAGCAGAAAAGCAGGGACCGCTGAAGCTTTCTTT
CASRKAGTAEAFF
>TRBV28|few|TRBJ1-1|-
TGTGCCAGCAGGGACCGGGGCGGGACTGAAGCTTTCTTT
CASRDRGGTEAFF
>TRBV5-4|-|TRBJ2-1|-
TGTGCCAGCAGCAGGGGAGGGGGATCCTACAATGAGCAGTTCTTC
CASSRGGGSYNEQFF
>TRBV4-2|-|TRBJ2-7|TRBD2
TGTGCCAGCAGCCAAGGGACTAGCCCTTACGAGCAGTACTTC
CASSQGTSPYEQYF
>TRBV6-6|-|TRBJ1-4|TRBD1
TGTGCCAGCAGTTCCACAGGGGGCTTTGGTGAAAAACTGTTTTTT
CASSSTGGFGEKLFF
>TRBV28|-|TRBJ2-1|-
TGTGCCAGCAGTTTCTGGGGGAGCTCCTACAATGAGCAGTTCTTC
CASSFWGSSYNEQFF
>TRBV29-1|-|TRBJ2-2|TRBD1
TGCAGCGTTGGCGTGGGACAGACGAACACCGGGGAGCTGTTTTTT
CSVGVGQTNTGELFF
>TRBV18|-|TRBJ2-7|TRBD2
TGTGCCAGCTCACCCGGGGGGGACCGATCCTACGAGCAGTACTTC
CASSPGGDRSYEQYF
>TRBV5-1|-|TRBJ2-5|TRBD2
TGCGCCAGCAGCTCCTTAGCGGGAGGGTCGGGAGAGACCCAGTACTTC
CASSSLAGGSGETQYF
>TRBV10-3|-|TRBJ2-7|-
TGTGCCATCAGCTCACCTTACGAGCAGTACTTC
CAISSPYEQYF
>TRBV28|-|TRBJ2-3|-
TGTGCCAGCACCCCACGGACAGCAAACCCCGTTTTT
CASTPRTANPVF
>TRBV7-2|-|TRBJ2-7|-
TGTGCCAGCAGCCTCGGGGTTACCTACGAGCAGTACTTC
CASSLGVTYEQYF
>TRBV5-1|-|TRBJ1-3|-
TGCGCCAGCAGCTACGGTTTGGCTGGAAACACCATATATTTT
CASSYGLAGNTIYF
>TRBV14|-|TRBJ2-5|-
TGTGCCAGCAGCCAAGAATGGTGGGAGACCCAGTACTTC
CASSQEWWETQYF
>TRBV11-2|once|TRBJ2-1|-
TGTGCCAGCAGTTCCAGCCGGAGCTACAATGAGCAGTTCTTC
CASSSSRSYNEQFF
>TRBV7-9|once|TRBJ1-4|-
TGTGCCAGCAGCCTACCCAATCTTGGCGAAAAACTGTTTTTT
CASSLPNLGEKLFF
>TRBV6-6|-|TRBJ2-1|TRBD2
TGTGCCAGCAGTTACCCCGGACTAGCGGGAGCGGCTGAGCAGTTCTTC
CASSYPGLAGAAEQFF
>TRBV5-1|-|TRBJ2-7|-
TGCGCCAGCAGCTTGGCCGTAGACGGGGAGCAGTACTTC
CASSLAVDGEQYF
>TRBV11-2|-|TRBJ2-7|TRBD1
TGTGCCAGCAGCTTAGCTGACAGGGGGTCGGCGTACGAGCAGTACTTC
CASSLADRGSAYEQYF
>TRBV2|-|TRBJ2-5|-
TGTGCCAGCAGTGAACAACAACTGGGGGAGACCCAGTACTTC
CASSEQQLGETQYF
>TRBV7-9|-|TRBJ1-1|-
TGTGCCAGCAGTCGACAGATAGTGAACACTGAAGCTTTCTTT
CASSRQIVNTEAFF
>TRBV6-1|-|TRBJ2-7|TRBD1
TGTGCCAGCAACGGACAGGGAATAAACGAGCAGTACTTC
CASNGQGINEQYF
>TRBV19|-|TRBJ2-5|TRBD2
TGTGCCAGTAGTACTCGACTAGCGGGGGTCCAAGAGACCCAGTACTTC
CASSTRLAGVQETQYF
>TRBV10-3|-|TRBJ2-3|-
TGTGCCATCAGGGCCGGAGGGGGGGCAGATACGCAGTATTTT
CAIRAGGGADTQYF
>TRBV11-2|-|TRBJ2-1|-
TGTGCCAGCAGCTTAACCGCTACCTCCTACAATGAGCAGTTCTTC
CASSLTATSYNEQFF
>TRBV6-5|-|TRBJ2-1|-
TGTGCCAGCAGTTACTCTGACCAGGGGCCCTACAATGAGCAGTTCTTC
CASSYSDQGPYNEQFF
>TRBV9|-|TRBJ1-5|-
TGTGCCAGCAGCGTAGGAGAGGGGCAACAGCCCCAGCATTTT
CASSVGEGQQPQHF
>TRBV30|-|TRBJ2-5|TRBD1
TGTGCCTGGAGCGAGGACAGGGACCAAGAGACCCAGTACTTC
CAWSEDRDQETQYF
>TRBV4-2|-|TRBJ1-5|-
TGTGCCAGCAGCCAAGATCGTAGGTCCAATCAGCCCCAGCATTTT
CASSQDRRSNQPQHF
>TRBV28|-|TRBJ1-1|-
TGTGCCAGCTTGGGGGGAAACACTGAAGCTTTCTTT
CASLGGNTEAFF
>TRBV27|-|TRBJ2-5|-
TGTGCCAGCACCCAAGAGACCCAGTACTTC
CASTQETQYF
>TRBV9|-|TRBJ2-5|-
TGTGCCAGCAGCGTAGGTTCACGCCAAGAGACCCAGTACTTC
CASSVGSRQETQYF
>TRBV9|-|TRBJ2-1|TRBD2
TGTGCCAGCAGCGTAGCTGGGGATAGCGGGGCCTCCTACAATGAGCAGTTCTTC
CASSVAGDSGASYNEQFF
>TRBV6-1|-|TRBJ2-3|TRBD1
TGTGCCAGCAGTGATCCGGGACAGGGGACAGATACGCAGTATTTT
CASSDPGQGTDTQYF
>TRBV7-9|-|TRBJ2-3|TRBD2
TGTGCCAGCAGCCTTAGCGGGGGGAGCACAGATACGCAGTATTTT
CASSLSGGSTDTQYF
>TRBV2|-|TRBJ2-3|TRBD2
TGTGCCAGCGTGGCGGTAGCGGGAGGAGAAGATACGCAGTATTTT
CASVAVAGGEDTQYF
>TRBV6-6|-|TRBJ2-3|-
TGTGCCAGCAGTTCCGCAAGGCCCAACACAGATACGCAGTATTTT
CASSSARPNTDTQYF
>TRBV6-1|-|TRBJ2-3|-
TGTGCCAGCAGTGAACGACCCGGGGATACGCAGTATTTT
CASSERPGDTQYF
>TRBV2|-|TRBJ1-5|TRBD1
TGTGCCAGCAGTAACCAGGGGGCTAGCAATCAGCCCCAGCATTTT
CASSNQGASNQPQHF
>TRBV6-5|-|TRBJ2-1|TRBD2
TGTGCCAGCAGTTCCCTAGCGGGAGGATACAATGAGCAGTTCTTC
CASSSLAGGYNEQFF
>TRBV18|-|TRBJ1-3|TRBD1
TGTGCCAGCTCACCCTCACAGGGGCCTTGGACCTCTGGAAACACCATATATTTT
CASSPSQGPWTSGNTIYF
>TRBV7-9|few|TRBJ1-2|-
TGTGCCAGCAGCTTTGGAGATAACTATGGCTACACCTTC
CASSFGDNYGYTF
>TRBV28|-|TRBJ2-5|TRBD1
TGTGCCAGCAGTTCAGGACAGGGGGCAAAGACCCAGTACTTC
CASSSGQGAKTQYF
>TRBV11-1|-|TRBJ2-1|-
TGTGCCAGCACCCCGACTAGTGGGAGCTCCTACAATGAGCAGTTCTTC
CASTPTSGSSYNEQFF
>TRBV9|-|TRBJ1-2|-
TGTGCCAGCAGCGTAGAGGGGGTTGGAAGTGGCTACACCTTC
CASSVEGVGSGYTF
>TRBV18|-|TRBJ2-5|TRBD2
TGTGCCAGCTCCGGTAGCGGGAGCGGAGAGACCCAGTACTTC
CASSGSGSGETQYF
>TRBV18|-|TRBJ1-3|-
TGTGCCAGCTCACCGGGCGGAGGACAAGGAAACACCATATATTTT
CASSPGGGQGNTIYF